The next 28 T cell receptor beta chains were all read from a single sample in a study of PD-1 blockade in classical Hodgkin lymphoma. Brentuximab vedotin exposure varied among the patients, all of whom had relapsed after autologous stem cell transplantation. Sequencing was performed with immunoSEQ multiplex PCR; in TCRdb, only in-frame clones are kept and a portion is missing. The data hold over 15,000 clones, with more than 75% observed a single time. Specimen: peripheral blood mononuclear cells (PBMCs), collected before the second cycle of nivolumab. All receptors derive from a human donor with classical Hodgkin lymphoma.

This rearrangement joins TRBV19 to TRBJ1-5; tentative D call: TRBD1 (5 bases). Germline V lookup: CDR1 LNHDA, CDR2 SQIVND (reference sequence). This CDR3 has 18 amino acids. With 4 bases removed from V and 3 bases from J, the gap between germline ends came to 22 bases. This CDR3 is CASSTGTLTISFNQPQHF. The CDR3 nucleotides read TGTGCCAGTAGTACAGGGACTCTGACCATCTCTTTCAATCAGCCCCAGCATTTT.

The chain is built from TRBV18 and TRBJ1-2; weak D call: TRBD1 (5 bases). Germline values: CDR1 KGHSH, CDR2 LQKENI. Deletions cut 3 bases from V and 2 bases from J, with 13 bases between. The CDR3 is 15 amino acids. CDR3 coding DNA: TGTGCCAGCTCACCGACAGCGGATGGAAACTATGGCTACACCTTC. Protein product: CASSPTADGNYGYTF.

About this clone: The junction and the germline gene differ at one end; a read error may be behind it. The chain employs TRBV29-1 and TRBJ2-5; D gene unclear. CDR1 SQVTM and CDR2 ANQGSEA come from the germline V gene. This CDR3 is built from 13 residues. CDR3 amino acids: CGVPSVLQETQYF. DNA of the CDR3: TGCGGCGTTCCCTCAGTACTCCAAGAGACCCAGTACTTC.

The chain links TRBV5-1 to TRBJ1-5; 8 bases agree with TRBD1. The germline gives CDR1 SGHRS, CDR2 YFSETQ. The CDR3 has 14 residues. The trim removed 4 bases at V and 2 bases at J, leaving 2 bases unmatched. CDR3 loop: CASSPGQGNQPQHF. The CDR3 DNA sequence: TGCGCCAGCAGCCCGGGACAGGGCAATCAGCCCCAGCATTTT.

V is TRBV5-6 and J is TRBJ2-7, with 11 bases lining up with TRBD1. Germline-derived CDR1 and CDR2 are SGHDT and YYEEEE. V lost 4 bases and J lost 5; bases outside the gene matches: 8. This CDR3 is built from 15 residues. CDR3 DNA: TGTGCCAGCAGCGAACCCACGGGACAGGGGGACGAGCAGTACTTC. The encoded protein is CASSEPTGQGDEQYF.

The DNA for the CDR3 is TGTGCCAGCACCAGACAGGGGATTAACACTGAAGCTTTCTTT. It translates to CASTRQGINTEAFF. The V and J genes are TRBV2 and TRBJ1-1, with TRBD1 matching 8 bases. The CDR3 runs 14 residues. J gave up 2 bases and V 7 bases, and 6 bases lay outside the gene matches. Germline CDR1 reads SNHLY; CDR2 reads FYNNEI.

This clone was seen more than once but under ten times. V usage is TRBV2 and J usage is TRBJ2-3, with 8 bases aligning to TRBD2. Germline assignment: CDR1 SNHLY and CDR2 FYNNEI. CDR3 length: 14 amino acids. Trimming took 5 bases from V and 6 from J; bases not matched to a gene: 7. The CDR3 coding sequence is TGTGCCAGCAGTCCGGGACTAGTGGTGGATACGCAGTATTTT. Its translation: CASSPGLVVDTQYF.

The CDR3: CASSLLSGTDTQYF. In nucleotides, the CDR3 is TGTGCCAGCAGCTTACTTAGCGGCACAGATACGCAGTATTTT. The chain couples TRBV7-3 to TRBJ2-3, with D perhaps TRBD2 (5 bases). Germline CDR1 and CDR2: SGHTA and FQGTGA. This CDR3 has 14 residues. Trimming left V 2 bases short and J 1 base short, with 7 bases between.

The CDR3 DNA follows: TGTGCCAGCAGTTCACAATACCCACCCTACAATGAGCAGTTCTTC. This sequence encodes CASSSQYPPYNEQFF. The rearrangement joins TRBV6-5 to TRBJ2-1; D is uncertain. This CDR3 has 15 amino acids. Deletions cut 4 bases from V and 2 bases from J, with 12 bases between. Germline-derived CDR1 and CDR2 are MNHEY and SVGAGI.

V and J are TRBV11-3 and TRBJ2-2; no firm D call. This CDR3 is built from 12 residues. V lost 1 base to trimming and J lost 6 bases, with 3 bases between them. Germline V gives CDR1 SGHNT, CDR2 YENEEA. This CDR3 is CASSLVPGELFF. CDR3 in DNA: TGTGCCAGCAGCTTAGTTCCCGGGGAGCTGTTTTTT.

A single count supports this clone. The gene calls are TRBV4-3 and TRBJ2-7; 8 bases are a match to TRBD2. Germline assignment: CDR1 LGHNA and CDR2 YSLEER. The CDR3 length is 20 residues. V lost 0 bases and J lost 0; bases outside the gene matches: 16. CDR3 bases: TGCGCCAGCAGCCAAGATCTTCCGAGTAGCGGGGTGCCATCCTCCTACGAGCAGTACTTC. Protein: CASSQDLPSSGVPSSYEQYF.

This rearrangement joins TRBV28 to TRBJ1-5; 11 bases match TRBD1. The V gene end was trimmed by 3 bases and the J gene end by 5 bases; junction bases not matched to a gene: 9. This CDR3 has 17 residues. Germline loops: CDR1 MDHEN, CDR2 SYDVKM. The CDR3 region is CASSFFGQGARDQPQHF. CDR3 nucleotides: TGTGCCAGCAGTTTCTTCGGACAGGGGGCGCGTGATCAGCCCCAGCATTTT.

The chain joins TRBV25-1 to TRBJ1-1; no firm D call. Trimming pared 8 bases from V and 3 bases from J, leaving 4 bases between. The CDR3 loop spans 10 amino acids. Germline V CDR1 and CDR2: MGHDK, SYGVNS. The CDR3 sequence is CASPYTEAFF. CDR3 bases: TGTGCCAGCCCTTACACTGAAGCTTTCTTT.

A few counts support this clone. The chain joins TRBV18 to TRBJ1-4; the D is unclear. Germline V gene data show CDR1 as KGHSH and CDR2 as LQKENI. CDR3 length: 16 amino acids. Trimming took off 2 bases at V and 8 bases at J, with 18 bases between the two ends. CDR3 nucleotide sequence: TGTGCCAGCTCACCATCTCCCCTCCTCTCGAAGGAAAAACTGTTTTTT. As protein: CASSPSPLLSKEKLFF. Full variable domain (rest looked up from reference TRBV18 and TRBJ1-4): NAGVMQNPRHLVRRRGQEARLRCSPMKGHSHVYWYRQLPEEGLKFMVYLQKENIIDESGMPKERFSAEFPKEGPSILRIQQVVRGDSAAYFCASSPSPLLSKEKLFFGSGTQLSVL.

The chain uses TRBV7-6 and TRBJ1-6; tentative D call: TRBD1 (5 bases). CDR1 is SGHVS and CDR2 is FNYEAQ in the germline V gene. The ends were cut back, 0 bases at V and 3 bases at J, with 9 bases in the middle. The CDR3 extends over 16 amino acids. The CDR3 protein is CASSLATGNYNSPLHF. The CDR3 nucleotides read TGTGCCAGCAGCTTAGCAACAGGAAACTATAATTCACCCCTCCACTTT.

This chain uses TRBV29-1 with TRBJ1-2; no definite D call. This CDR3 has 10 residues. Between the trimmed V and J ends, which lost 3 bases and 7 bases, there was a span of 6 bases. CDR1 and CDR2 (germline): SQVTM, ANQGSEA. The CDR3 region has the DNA TGCAGCGTTGAGTTGGTTGGCTACACCTTC. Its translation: CSVELVGYTF.

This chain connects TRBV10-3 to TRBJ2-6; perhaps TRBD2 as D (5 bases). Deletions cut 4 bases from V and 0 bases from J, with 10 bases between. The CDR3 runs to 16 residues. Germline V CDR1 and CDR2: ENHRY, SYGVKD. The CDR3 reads CAISGESGSGANVLTF. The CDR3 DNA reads TGTGCCATCAGTGGAGAGAGCGGCTCTGGGGCCAACGTCCTGACTTTC.

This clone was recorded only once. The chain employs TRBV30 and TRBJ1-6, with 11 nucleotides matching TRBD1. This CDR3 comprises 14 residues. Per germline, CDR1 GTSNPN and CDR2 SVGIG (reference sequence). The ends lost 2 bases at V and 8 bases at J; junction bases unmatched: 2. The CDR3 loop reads CAWSRDRGDSPLHF. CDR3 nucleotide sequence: TGTGCCTGGAGTAGGGACAGGGGGGATTCACCCCTCCACTTT.

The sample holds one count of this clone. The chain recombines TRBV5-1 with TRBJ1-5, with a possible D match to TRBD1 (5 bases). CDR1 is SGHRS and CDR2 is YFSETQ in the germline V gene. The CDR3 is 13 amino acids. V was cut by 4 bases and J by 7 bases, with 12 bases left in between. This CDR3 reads CASSQGSGQPQHF. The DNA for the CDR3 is TGCGCCAGCAGCCAGGGCAGTGGGCAGCCCCAGCATTTT. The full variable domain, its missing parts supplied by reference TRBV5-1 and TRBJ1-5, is KAGVTQTPRYLIKTRGQQVTLSCSPISGHRSVSWYQQTPGQGLQFLFEYFSETQRNKGNFPGRFSGRQFSNSRSEMNVSTLELGDSALYLCASSQGSGQPQHFGDGTRLSIL.

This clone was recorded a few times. The CDR3 DNA reads as TGTGCCAGCAGCGTAGGAGTCTCCCCCGGCGAGACCCAGTACTTC. This sequence encodes CASSVGVSPGETQYF. This chain joins TRBV9 and TRBJ2-5; no clear D gene. V was shortened by 0 bases and J by 5 bases, with 14 bases between the two germline ends. The CDR3 has 15 residues. Germline CDR1 is SGDLS and CDR2 is YYNGEE.

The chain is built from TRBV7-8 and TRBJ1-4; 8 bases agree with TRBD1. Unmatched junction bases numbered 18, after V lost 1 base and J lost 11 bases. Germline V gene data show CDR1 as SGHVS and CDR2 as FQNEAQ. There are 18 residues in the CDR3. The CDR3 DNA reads TGTGCCAGCAGCTTAGTGGGCAGGGGGCGAGAGTCGTTCGGGAAACTGTTTTTT. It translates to CASSLVGRGRESFGKLFF.

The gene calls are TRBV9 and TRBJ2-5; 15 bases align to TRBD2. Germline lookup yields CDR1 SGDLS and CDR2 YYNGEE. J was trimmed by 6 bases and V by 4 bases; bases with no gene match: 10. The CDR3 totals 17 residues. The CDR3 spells CASSPRGGLAGGQTQYF. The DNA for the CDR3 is TGTGCCAGCAGCCCTCGAGGGGGACTAGCGGGGGGACAGACCCAGTACTTC.

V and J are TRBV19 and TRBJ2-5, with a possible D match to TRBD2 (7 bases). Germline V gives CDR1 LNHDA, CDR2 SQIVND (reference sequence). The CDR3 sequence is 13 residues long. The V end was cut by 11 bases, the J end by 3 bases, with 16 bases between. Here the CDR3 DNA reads TGTGCCTGCCAAGGGGGGGTTGAAGAGACCCAGTACTTC. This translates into CACQGGVEETQYF.

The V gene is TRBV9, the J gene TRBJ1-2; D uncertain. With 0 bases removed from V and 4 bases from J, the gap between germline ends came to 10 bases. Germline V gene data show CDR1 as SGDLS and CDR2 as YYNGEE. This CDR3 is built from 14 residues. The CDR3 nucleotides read TGTGCCAGCAGCGTAGGTCAGCAAGTCTATGGCTACACCTTC. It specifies CASSVGQQVYGYTF.

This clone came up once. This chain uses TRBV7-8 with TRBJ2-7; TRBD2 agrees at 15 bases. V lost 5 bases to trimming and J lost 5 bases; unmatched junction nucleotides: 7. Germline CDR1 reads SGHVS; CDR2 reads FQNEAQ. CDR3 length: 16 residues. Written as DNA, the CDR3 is TGTGCCAGCAGCCGAGGGACTAGCGGGGGGTGGGACGAGCAGTACTTC. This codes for CASSRGTSGGWDEQYF.

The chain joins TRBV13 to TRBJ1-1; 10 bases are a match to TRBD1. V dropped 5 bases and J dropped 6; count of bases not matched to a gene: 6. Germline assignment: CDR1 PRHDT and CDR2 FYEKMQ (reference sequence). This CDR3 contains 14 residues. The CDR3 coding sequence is TGTGCCAGCAGCATGACAGGGGGCGCGGCTGAAGCTTTCTTT. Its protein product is CASSMTGGAAEAFF.

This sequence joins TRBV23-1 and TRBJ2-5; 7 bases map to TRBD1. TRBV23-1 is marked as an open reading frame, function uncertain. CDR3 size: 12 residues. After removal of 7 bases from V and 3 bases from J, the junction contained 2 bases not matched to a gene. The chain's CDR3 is CASTQGEETQYF. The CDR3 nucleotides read TGCGCCAGCACCCAGGGGGAAGAGACCCAGTACTTC.

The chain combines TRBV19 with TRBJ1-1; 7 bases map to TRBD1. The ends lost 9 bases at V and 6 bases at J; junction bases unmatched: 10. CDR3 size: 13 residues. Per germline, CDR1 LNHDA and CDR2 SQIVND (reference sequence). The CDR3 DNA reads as TGTGCCAGGCTACCGACAGGGCTTCCTGAAGCTTTCTTT. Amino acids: CARLPTGLPEAFF.